Listed here are 11 T cell receptor beta chains from one sample, sequenced in a study of identifying expanded T cells in peripheral blood. TCRdb keeps only in-frame clones here, not all; method: immunoSEQ multiplex PCR. Of about 110,000 clones listed, around 89% are singletons. Source material: blood. All receptors derive from a person between 18 and 70 years old in good health.

V usage is TRBV18 and J usage is TRBJ2-5, with D unresolved. V lost 3 bases and J lost 2, with 10 bases in between. There are 14 residues in the CDR3. The germline V gene encodes CDR1 KGHSH and CDR2 LQKENI. CDR3 in DNA: TGTGCCAGCTCACCCAGGTTACATCAAGAGACCCAGTACTTC. This sequence encodes CASSPRLHQETQYF.

The chain joins TRBV29-1 to TRBJ2-7; 7 bases are shared with TRBD2. J was trimmed by 0 bases and V by 0 bases; bases with no gene match: 2. The CDR3 contains 14 residues. The V gene's germline CDR1 is SQVTM and CDR2 ANQGSEA. CDR3 loop: CSVEEAGDSYEQYF. CDR3 sequence (DNA): TGCAGCGTTGAAGAGGCGGGGGACTCCTACGAGCAGTACTTC.

The chain carries TRBV5-5 and TRBJ1-5; D remains ambiguous. Germline values: CDR1 SGHKS, CDR2 YYEKEE (reference sequence). V was cut by 5 bases and J by 3 bases, with 9 bases left in between. The CDR3 covers 13 residues. The chain's CDR3 is CASSFDYNQPQHF. The CDR3 coding sequence is TGTGCCAGCAGTTTTGACTACAATCAGCCCCAGCATTTT.

CDR3: CASTTIQGVNEKLFF. The CDR3 region has the DNA TGTGCCAGCACTACCATACAGGGCGTTAATGAAAAACTGTTTTTT. This chain joins TRBV2 and TRBJ1-4; D is possibly TRBD1 (6 bases). The V gene lost 7 bases and the J gene lost 4 bases, with 16 bases spanning the gap. CDR3 length equals 15 residues. Germline V gene lookup returns CDR1 SNHLY and CDR2 FYNNEI.

The chain combines TRBV6-5 with TRBJ1-1; no reliable D call. The CDR3 is 14 residues long. The V and J ends lost 2 bases and 5 bases respectively, with 12 bases between them. CDR1 MNHEY and CDR2 SVGAGI come from the germline V gene. CDR3 nucleotides: TGTGCCAGCAGTTACGATCCGCTGGGAACTGAAGCTTTCTTT. It yields the protein CASSYDPLGTEAFF.

J is TRBJ2-5 and V is TRBV6-5; D may correspond to TRBD1 or TRBD2 (5 bases each). The V and J ends lost 6 bases and 2 bases respectively, with 10 bases between them. Per the germline V gene, CDR1 is MNHEY and CDR2 is SVGAGI. The CDR3 totals 13 residues. CDR3 coding DNA: TGTGCCAGCAGAGGGGACGTACAAGAGACCCAGTACTTC. Translating it yields CASRGDVQETQYF.

The rearrangement uses TRBV19 and TRBJ1-2, with D perhaps TRBD1 (5 bases). Trimming left V 4 bases short and J 3 bases short, with 15 bases between. CDR1 and CDR2 (germline): LNHDA, SQIVND (reference sequence). This CDR3 contains 15 residues. The CDR3 is CASSTITTEYYGYTF. The CDR3 DNA is TGTGCCAGTAGTACGATAACGACAGAATACTATGGCTACACCTTC. The complete variable domain, with remaining parts taken from reference TRBV19 and TRBJ1-2, reads DGGITQSPKYLFRKEGQNVTLSCEQNLNHDAMYWYRQDPGQGLRLIYYSQIVNDFQKGDIAEGYSVSREKKESFPLTVTSAQKNPTAFYLCASSTITTEYYGYTFGSGTRLTVV.

This clone was detected once. The gene calls are TRBV2 and TRBJ2-2, with 9 nucleotides matching TRBD2. The ends lost 5 bases at V and 0 bases at J; junction bases unmatched: 1. Germline CDR1 SNHLY, CDR2 FYNNEI. This CDR3 spans 15 amino acids. This CDR3 reads CASSLAGPNTGELFF. The CDR3 coding sequence is TGTGCCAGCAGTCTAGCGGGGCCGAACACCGGGGAGCTGTTTTTT.

This rearrangement joins TRBV30 to TRBJ2-1, with unresolved D. This CDR3 spans 13 amino acids. The V gene's germline CDR1 is GTSNPN and CDR2 SVGIG (reference sequence). Deletions cut 0 bases from V and 6 bases from J, with 9 bases between. The CDR3 region is CAWSVQTFNEQFF. In DNA form, the CDR3 reads TGTGCCTGGAGTGTCCAAACATTCAATGAGCAGTTCTTC. Using reference TRBV30 and TRBJ2-1 for the parts outside the CDR3, the full variable domain is SQTIHQWPATLVQPVGSPLSLECTVEGTSNPNLYWYRQAAGRGLQLLFYSVGIGQISSEVPQNLSASRPQDRQFILSSKKLLLSDSGFYLCAWSVQTFNEQFFGPGTRLTVL.

The chain uses TRBV27 and TRBJ2-5, with 10 bases matching TRBD2. The V segment lost 11 bases and the J segment 5 bases; nucleotides outside the gene matches: 23. CDR1 is MNHEY and CDR2 is SMNVEV in the germline V gene (reference sequence). This CDR3 contains 18 residues. The CDR3 bases are TGTGCCCCCTCTGGGTATGAACTAGCGGGGCCCCGGGGGGAGACCCAGTACTTC. Translation gives CAPSGYELAGPRGETQYF.

On this clone itself: The junction departs from germline at one end; a sequencing error may be responsible. The chain couples TRBV5-4 to TRBJ2-7, with 12 bases fitting TRBD2. Germline V gives CDR1 SGHNT, CDR2 YYREEE (reference sequence). The CDR3 is 16 residues long. CDR3 amino acids: CASSHLAGGQVDEQYF. Here the CDR3 DNA reads TGCGCCAGCAGCCATCTAGCGGGGGGGCAGGTGGACGAGCAGTACTTC.